This TCR beta chain comes out of a study of blood T cell repertoires in COVID-19 (TCRdb year 2020). For context, the study as a whole: The collaborator samples originated in the United States, Italy and Spain and spanned the acute and convalescent phases of COVID-19. The prospective study material was composed of cDNA or gDNA derived from T cells, B-cell-depleted T cells, or PBMCs. Subjects who had been exposed to COVID-19, were actively infected with it, or had recovered from it provided the deeply sampled blood TCRbeta repertoires that made up the dataset. The repertoires were released in a freely available public database meant as a resource for research on the immune response to SARS-CoV-2. Samples were obtained from the ongoing ImmuneRACE study (first 160 participants) and from 1,200 or so subjects provided by 6 global collaborators. Nearly every sample came with metadata listing a de-identified subject ID, COVID-19 status, age in years and sex. Where HLA class I and class II types were available, the types were taken from metadata supplied by the sample provider, not from assay-based typing. General study outcomes and caveats: How much clinical and demographic metadata was included differed by source and by participant, and the metadata was provided uncurated.

The collaborating institutions used their own protocols to collect whole blood in K2EDTA tubes. Collaborator samples were shipped for TCRbeta analysis as frozen whole blood, isolated PBMCs, or DNA extracted from either sample type. TCRbeta CDR3 regions were amplified from genomic DNA using the immunoSEQ Assay, a bias-controlled multiplex PCR. In the original analysis: Within the assay, amplification of reference gene primers was used to estimate how many nucleated cells each sample contained. To quantify the absolute abundance of each unique TCRbeta CDR3 rearrangement, sequence reads were collapsed and filtered. For each sample, productive Simpson clonality was calculated as the square root of Simpson's diversity index over productive rearrangements. Imported from immuneACCESS, the table was reduced by TCRdb to in-frame sequences with V and J called. These copies leave out some clones; in studies compared against another copy, an unresolved V gene accounts for under half, and the cause of the remainder is not known. The V and J calls and clone size are taken from that table; D and trimming were inferred from the DNA. The table for this sample lists fewer than 300,000 clones; about 87% of them were counted only once. In total, the top ten clones hold around 9.1% of the sample.

In the case of this clone: Its antigen remains undetermined. Base qualities are missing; no much larger clone stands one base away.

The source material was peripheral blood. The source is a human donor in a cohort sampled during active COVID-19.

Read as DNA, the sequence is TGTGCCACCAGTGATTACGGACAGAGTGAAGCTTTCTTT. Translation gives CATSDYGQSEAFF. The chain links TRBV24-1 with TRBJ1-1; matching of 6 bases hints at TRBD1 as the D gene. The CDR3 runs 13 residues from the cysteine to the phenylalanine. Only the CDR3 portion is preserved as DNA: 39 bases, with reading frame beginning at the first base. The germline V gene specifies KGHDR as CDR1 and SFDVKD as CDR2. Trimming removed 2 bases from V and 7 bases from J, leaving 10 bases between the germline ends.